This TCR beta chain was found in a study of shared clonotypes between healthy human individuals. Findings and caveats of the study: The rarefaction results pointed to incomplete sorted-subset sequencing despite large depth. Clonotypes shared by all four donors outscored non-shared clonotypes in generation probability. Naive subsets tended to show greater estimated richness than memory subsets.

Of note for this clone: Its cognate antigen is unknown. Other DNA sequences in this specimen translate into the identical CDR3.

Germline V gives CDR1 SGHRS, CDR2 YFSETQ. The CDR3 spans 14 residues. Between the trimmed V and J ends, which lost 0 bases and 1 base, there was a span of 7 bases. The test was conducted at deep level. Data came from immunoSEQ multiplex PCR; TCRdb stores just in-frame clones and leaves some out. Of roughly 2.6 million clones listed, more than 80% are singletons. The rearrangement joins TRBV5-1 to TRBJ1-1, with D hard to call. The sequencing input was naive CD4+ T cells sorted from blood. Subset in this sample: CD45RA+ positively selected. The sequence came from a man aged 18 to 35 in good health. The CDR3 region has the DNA TGCGCCAGCAGCTTGGAGGGATCGAACACTGAAGCTTTCTTT. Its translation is CASSLEGSNTEAFF.